Listed below are T cell receptor beta chains from one sample, sequenced in a study of blood T cell repertoires in COVID-19. Here immunoSEQ multiplex PCR was the method, and the copy in TCRdb shows in-frame clones only, minus some. The top ten clones hold roughly 14% of a sample with more than 150,000 clones, about 81% of them seen once. Material for sequencing was peripheral blood. Receptors were obtained from a man aged 25-45 years with active or convalescent COVID-19. CDR3s include the opening cysteine and the closing phenylalanine or tryptophan. The order of the fields is J gene, V gene, D gene, clone size, CDR3 DNA, CDR3 protein. The D gene is left open where the match is weak. Only some rows state a clone size, as once, few, many or a class for expanded clones.

TRBJ2-5,TRBV3-1/TRBV3-2,TRBD2,NA,TGTGCCAGCAGCCAAGGAGCGGGGGCCGAGACCCAGTACTTC,CASSQGAGAETQYF
TRBJ2-1,TRBV5-1,NA,NA,TGCGCCACCAAGACGTCGCTAGTCTCCAATGAGCAGTTCTTC,CATKTSLVSNEQFF
TRBJ1-1,TRBV11-2,NA,NA,TGTGCCAGCAGCGCCGGACAGATATCCGAAGCTTTCTTT,CASSAGQISEAFF
TRBJ2-5,TRBV28,TRBD1,NA,TGTGCCCGCGGCGGGGGGGACAGGGGGCGGGAGACCCAGTACTTC,CARGGGDRGRETQYF
TRBJ2-5,TRBV19,TRBD2,once,TGTGCCAGTAGTATAGTACTAGCGGGAGGAGAGACCCAGTACTTC,CASSIVLAGGETQYF
TRBJ2-5,TRBV20-1,NA,NA,TGCAGTGCTAGTCGGACAGCTCAAGAGACCCAGTACTTC,CSASRTAQETQYF
TRBJ1-4,TRBV30,NA,NA,TGTGCCTGGAGTAAACCTCTGGGCACTAATGAAAAACTGTTTTTT,CAWSKPLGTNEKLFF
TRBJ1-3,TRBV13,NA,NA,TGTGCCAGCAGCTTACAAGAGTCGGCGACAGCTGGAAACACCATATATTTT,CASSLQESATAGNTIYF
TRBJ1-2,TRBV27,NA,NA,TGTGCCAGCAGTTTTCAGGGAGGGGGTGCCGGCTACACCTTC,CASSFQGGGAGYTF
TRBJ2-7,TRBV7-2,TRBD1,NA,TGTGCCAGCAGCTTAGATTTCGGGGGACAGGGGAACGAGCAGTACTTC,CASSLDFGGQGNEQYF
TRBJ2-2,TRBV25-1,NA,NA,TGTGCCAGCAGTGAACAGGACATGAACACCGGGGAGCTGTTTTTT,CASSEQDMNTGELFF
TRBJ1-1,TRBV27,TRBD1,once,TGTGCCAGCAGTTCTCCCGGGACAGGGAACACTGAAGCTTTCTTT,CASSSPGTGNTEAFF
TRBJ2-5,TRBV27,TRBD1,NA,TGTGCCAGCAGTTTATTGGGACAGCAAGAGACCCAGTACTTC,CASSLLGQQETQYF
TRBJ1-2,TRBV2,NA,few,TGTGCCAGCACCCCGGCGGGTACCTATGGCTACACCTTC,CASTPAGTYGYTF
TRBJ2-4,TRBV29-1,NA,NA,TGCAGCGTTGATCGGGAAAAAATTCAGTACTTC,CSVDREKIQYF
TRBJ2-2,TRBV28,NA,NA,TGTGCCAGCAGTTATGAGTTACGATACGGGGAGCTGTTTTTT,CASSYELRYGELFF
TRBJ1-2,TRBV15,TRBD1,NA,TGTGCCACCAGCAGAGCCTGGGACAGGAACTATGGCTACACCTTC,CATSRAWDRNYGYTF
TRBJ2-3,TRBV5-1,TRBD1,NA,TGCGCCAGCAGCGTACAGGGGTCCACAGATACGCAGTATTTT,CASSVQGSTDTQYF
TRBJ2-3,TRBV12-5,TRBD2,NA,TGTGCTAGTGGTTTTGGGGGGGTGGCAGATACGCAGTATTTT,CASGFGGVADTQYF
TRBJ2-5,TRBV6-6,NA,NA,TGTGCCAGCAGTCTCGGGCAAGAGACCCAGTACTTC,CASSLGQETQYF
TRBJ1-3,TRBV7-3,NA,once,TGTGCCAGCAGCTTAACGGGGGCTGGAGGAAACACCATATATTTT,CASSLTGAGGNTIYF
TRBJ1-5,TRBV15,TRBD1,NA,TGTGCCACCAGCAGAGCGGACAGGGGGCCTCTGCCCCAGCATTTT,CATSRADRGPLPQHF
TRBJ1-2,TRBV5-1,NA,NA,TGCGCCAGCAGCTTGGATCAGGGGATAGGGGGCTACACCTTC,CASSLDQGIGGYTF
TRBJ2-1,TRBV6-1,TRBD2,once,TGTGCCAGCAGTGACCTAGCGGGGTTTAATTACAATGAGCAGTTCTTC,CASSDLAGFNYNEQFF
TRBJ2-2,TRBV18,NA,NA,TGTGCCAGCTCACGGGGACTCAGCGTGAACACCGGGGAGCTGTTTTTT,CASSRGLSVNTGELFF
TRBJ2-2,TRBV30,NA,NA,TGTGCCTGGAGTCAGGGTTCCGGGGAGCTGTTTTTT,CAWSQGSGELFF
TRBJ1-1,TRBV28,NA,NA,TGTGCCAGCAGATACAGGAACACTGAAGCTTTCTTT,CASRYRNTEAFF
TRBJ1-1,TRBV29-1,TRBD1,NA,TGCAGCGCCCCCACTCCCGGGACAGCTTACACTGAAGCTTTCTTT,CSAPTPGTAYTEAFF
TRBJ1-2,TRBV3-1/TRBV3-2,NA,NA,TGTGCCAGCAGCCAAGAGAGGGGAGGGAGGTATGGCTACACCTTC,CASSQERGGRYGYTF
TRBJ1-5,TRBV28,NA,NA,TGTGCCAGCAGTTTGGATCCGCAGGTGAAGCCCCAGCATTTT,CASSLDPQVKPQHF
TRBJ1-1,TRBV2,NA,NA,TGTGCCAGCAGTGACTCAGGGAGGGACACTGAAGCTTTCTTT,CASSDSGRDTEAFF
TRBJ2-1,TRBV15,NA,NA,TGTGCCACCAGCAGAGCAGGACACCCCTACAATGAGCAGTTCTTC,CATSRAGHPYNEQFF
TRBJ1-2,TRBV5-1,NA,few,TGCGCCAGCAGCTCCGGACAGCGCTATGGCTACACCTTC,CASSSGQRYGYTF
TRBJ2-7,TRBV9,NA,NA,TGTGCCAGCAGCGTAGCCTCCTCGGCGGGTGCTTACGAGCAGTACTTC,CASSVASSAGAYEQYF
TRBJ1-6,TRBV11-2,NA,NA,TGTGCCAGCAGGGTTGGGCAGTTACTTAATTCACCCCTCCACTTT,CASRVGQLLNSPLHF
TRBJ1-1,TRBV7-9,NA,NA,TGTGCCAGCAGCCGGTCGAGGAACACTGAAGCTTTCTTT,CASSRSRNTEAFF
TRBJ2-7,TRBV30,TRBD2,once,TGTGCCTGGAGTTGGTCAGCGGGAGGGGACGAGCAGTACTTC,CAWSWSAGGDEQYF
TRBJ2-5,TRBV27,TRBD2,NA,TGTGCCAGCAGTCTAATTAGCGGGAGTCCGCAAGAGACCCAGTACTTC,CASSLISGSPQETQYF
TRBJ1-2,TRBV9,TRBD1,few,TGTGCCAGCAGCGCGGGAGACAGGGGAGGAGGCTACACCTTC,CASSAGDRGGGYTF